The 10 T cell receptor beta chains reported below all come from one sample, sequenced in a study of T cell repertoires in cytomegalovirus infection. TCRdb independently ran MiXCR on the reads; one entry per CDR3 protein. The table has 650,000 to 900,000 distinct CDR3 sequences, approximately 32% seen once; the top ten hold around 13%. The antigens for these receptors are not known. Material: cultured CD8+ T cells from PBMCs, obtained from culture after CMV antigen stimulation. These receptors were obtained from a human donor in good health (CMV status not recorded). Some clones in this sample may be carry-over from other donors' samples.

The chain is built from TRBV2 and TRBJ2-5, with D perhaps being TRBD1 or TRBD2 (5 bases each). CDR1 and CDR2 (germline): SNHLY, FYNNEI. Trimming stripped 6 bases from V and 10 bases from J, with 12 bases between. The CDR3 spans 11 residues. The CDR3 DNA follows: TGTGCCAGCAGGGGGACCGGAGGCCAGTACTTC. Protein sequence: CASRGTGGQYF.

This clonotype was seen a few times. V gene TRBV5-6 combines with J gene TRBJ2-3; D tentatively reads TRBD1 or TRBD2 (6 bases each). The germline V gene encodes CDR1 SGHDT and CDR2 YYEEEE. V shed 4 bases and J shed 5 bases, with 14 bases lying between them. The CDR3 sequence is 14 residues long. CDR3: CASSRGRPGDTQYF. DNA of the CDR3: TGTGCCAGCAGCCGGGGGCGACCGGGAGATACGCAGTATTTT.

The genes are TRBV5-3 and TRBJ2-7; perhaps TRBD2 as D (6 bases). TRBV5-3 is an ORF, with its function uncertain. This CDR3 is built from 14 residues. The CDR3 nucleotides are TGTGCAGGCAAAGGATGGAGGGGCTGCTACGAGCAGTACGTC. Translating it yields CAGKGWRGCYEQYV.

This clonotype was seen at least ten times. This chain links TRBV7-2 with TRBJ2-7; D ambiguous. V lost 5 bases to trimming and J lost 3 bases, with 11 bases between them. The V gene's germline CDR1 is SGHTA and CDR2 FQGNSA. The CDR3 contains 13 residues. As DNA, the CDR3 is TGTGCCAGCAGCCCTGACACGTACTACGAGCAGTACTTC. The encoded protein is CASSPDTYYEQYF.

The rearrangement joins TRBV7-8 to TRBJ1-1; D may be TRBD1 (5 bases). V dropped 3 bases and J dropped 9 bases, with 14 bases sitting between them. The V gene's germline CDR1 is SGHVS and CDR2 FQNEAQ. This CDR3 comprises 13 residues. DNA for the CDR3: TGTGCCAGCAGCTTGGAAGGGGCAATTCAAGCTTTCTTT. It specifies CASSLEGAIQAFF.

The rearrangement joins TRBV25-1 to TRBJ2-1; D gene uncertain. Trimming removed 6 bases from V and 8 bases from J, with 17 bases in between. The CDR3 consists of 14 residues. Germline V CDR1 and CDR2: MGHDK, SYGVNS. The CDR3 nucleotides are TGTGCCAGCAGCGCCCAAACAGTACTTGATGAGCAGTTCTTC. This gives the protein CASSAQTVLDEQFF.

This clonotype was found a few times. V is TRBV7-9 and J is TRBJ1-2; weak D call: TRBD1 (6 bases). Trimming shortened V by 8 bases and J by 2 bases, and 15 bases separated the two germline ends. CDR1 is SEHNR, CDR2 FQNEAQ, per germline (reference sequence). The CDR3 sequence is 14 residues long. DNA for the CDR3: TGTGCCAGCCAGGACAGATGGAACAACTATGGCTACACCTTC. This translates into CASQDRWNNYGYTF.

The rearrangement links TRBV6-5 to TRBJ2-1; D might be TRBD2 (7 bases). CDR3 size: 21 residues. The germline CDR1 and CDR2 sequences are MNHEY and SVGAGI. Trimming shortened V by 2 bases and J by 0 bases, and 26 bases separated the two germline ends. Here the CDR3 DNA reads TGTGCCAGCAGTTACCTGGGCGTCAGCATCGGCGGGGGCGCCTCCTACAATGAGCAGTTCTTC. Protein product: CASSYLGVSIGGGASYNEQFF.

The chain combines TRBV19 with TRBJ2-1; 15 bases line up with TRBD2. The V gene's germline CDR1 is LNHDA and CDR2 SQIVND (reference sequence). The CDR3 loop spans 16 amino acids. V shed 7 bases and J 3 bases; nucleotides not matched to a gene: 4. DNA for the CDR3: TGTGCCAGTAAGGGACTAGCGGGGGGATTCTACAATGAGCAGTTCTTC. Its translation: CASKGLAGGFYNEQFF.

The rearrangement uses TRBV7-6 and TRBJ1-4; 12 bases match TRBD1. V shed 0 bases and J 5 bases; nucleotides not matched to a gene: 4. The CDR3 covers 17 residues. The germline gives CDR1 SGHVS, CDR2 FNYEAQ. The CDR3 loop is CASSLAKGQGANEKLFF. The CDR3 coding sequence is TGTGCCAGCAGCTTAGCGAAGGGACAGGGGGCGAATGAAAAACTGTTTTTT.